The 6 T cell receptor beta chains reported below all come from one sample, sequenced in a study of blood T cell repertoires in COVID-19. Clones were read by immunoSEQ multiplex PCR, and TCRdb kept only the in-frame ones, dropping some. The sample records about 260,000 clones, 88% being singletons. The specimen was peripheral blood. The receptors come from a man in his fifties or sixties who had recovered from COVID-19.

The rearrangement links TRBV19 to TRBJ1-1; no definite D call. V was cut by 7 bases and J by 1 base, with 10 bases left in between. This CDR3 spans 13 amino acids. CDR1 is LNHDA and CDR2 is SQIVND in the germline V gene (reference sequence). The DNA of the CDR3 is TGTGCCAGTACCACGACAACGAACACTGAAGCTTTCTTT. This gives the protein CASTTTTNTEAFF.

The CDR3 protein is CASRGEEEKLFF. CDR3 nucleotide sequence: TGCGCCAGCAGGGGGGAGGAGGAAAAACTGTTTTTT. The V gene is TRBV5-1, the J gene TRBJ1-4; possibly TRBD1 for D (5 bases). V was cut by 5 bases and J by 8 bases, with 10 bases left in between. Germline V gene data show CDR1 as SGHRS and CDR2 as YFSETQ. The CDR3 loop spans 12 amino acids.

In DNA form, the CDR3 reads TGTGCCACCACTAGGATACCCTGGACAGGGAGAGTCCGGATGAACACCGGGGAGCTGTTTTTT. This gives the protein CATTRIPWTGRVRMNTGELFF. The V gene is TRBV19, the J gene TRBJ2-2; 8 bases align to TRBD1. Germline values: CDR1 LNHDA, CDR2 SQIVND (reference sequence). Trimming at V came to 10 bases and at J to 1 base, leaving 26 bases not matched to a gene. CDR3 length: 21 residues.

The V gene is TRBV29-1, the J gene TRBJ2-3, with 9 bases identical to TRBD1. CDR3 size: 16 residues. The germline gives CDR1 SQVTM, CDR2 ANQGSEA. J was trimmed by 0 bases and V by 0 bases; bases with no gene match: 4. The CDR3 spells CSVEDLDRGSTDTQYF. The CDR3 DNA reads TGCAGCGTTGAAGATCTCGACAGGGGGAGCACAGATACGCAGTATTTT.

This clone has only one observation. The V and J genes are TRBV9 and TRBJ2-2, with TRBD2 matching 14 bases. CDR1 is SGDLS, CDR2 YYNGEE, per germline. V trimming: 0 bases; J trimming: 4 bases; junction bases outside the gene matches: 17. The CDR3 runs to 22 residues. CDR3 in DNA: TGTGCCAGCAGCGTAGAGGAGGGTTGGGGACTAGCGGGGGCCCCGGGCACCGGGGAGCTGTTTTTT. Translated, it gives CASSVEEGWGLAGAPGTGELFF.

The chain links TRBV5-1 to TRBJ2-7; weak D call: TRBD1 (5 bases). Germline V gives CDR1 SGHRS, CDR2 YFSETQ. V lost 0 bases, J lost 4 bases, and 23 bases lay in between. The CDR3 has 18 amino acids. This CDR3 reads CASSLANSGSGRAYEQYF. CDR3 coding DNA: TGCGCCAGCAGCTTGGCCAATTCCGGATCTGGCAGGGCGTACGAGCAGTACTTC.